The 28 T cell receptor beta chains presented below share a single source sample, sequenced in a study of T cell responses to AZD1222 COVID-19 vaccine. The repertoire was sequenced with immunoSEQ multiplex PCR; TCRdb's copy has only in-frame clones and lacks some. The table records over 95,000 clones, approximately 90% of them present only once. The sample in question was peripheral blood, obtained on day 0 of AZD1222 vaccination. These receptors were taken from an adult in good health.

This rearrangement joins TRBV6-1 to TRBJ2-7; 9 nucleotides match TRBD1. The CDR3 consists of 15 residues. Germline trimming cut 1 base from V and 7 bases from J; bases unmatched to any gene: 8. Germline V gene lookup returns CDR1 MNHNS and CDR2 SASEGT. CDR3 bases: TGTGCCAGCAGTGAAGTCGGAAGGACAGGGGTGGAGCAGTACTTC. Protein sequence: CASSEVGRTGVEQYF.

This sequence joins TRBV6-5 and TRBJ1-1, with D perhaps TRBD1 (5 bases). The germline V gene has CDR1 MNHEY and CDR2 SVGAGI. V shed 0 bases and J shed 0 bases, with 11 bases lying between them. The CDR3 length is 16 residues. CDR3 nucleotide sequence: TGTGCCAGCAGTTACTCGAGGACGACAGTGAACACTGAAGCTTTCTTT. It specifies CASSYSRTTVNTEAFF.

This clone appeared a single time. In DNA, the CDR3 is TGTGCCAGCAGTTTAGGGACAGGGGATCAGCCCCAGCATTTT. This gives the protein CASSLGTGDQPQHF. V and J are TRBV27 and TRBJ1-5; 10 bases align to TRBD1. After removal of 2 bases from V and 5 bases from J, the junction contained 0 bases not matched to a gene. CDR3 length: 14 residues. Germline V gene data show CDR1 as MNHEY and CDR2 as SMNVEV (reference sequence).

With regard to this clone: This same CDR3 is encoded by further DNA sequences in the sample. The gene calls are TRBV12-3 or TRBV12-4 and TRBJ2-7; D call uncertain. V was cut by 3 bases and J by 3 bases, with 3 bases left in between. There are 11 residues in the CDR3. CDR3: CASSLGYEQYF. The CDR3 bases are TGTGCCAGCAGTTTGGGCTACGAGCAGTACTTC.

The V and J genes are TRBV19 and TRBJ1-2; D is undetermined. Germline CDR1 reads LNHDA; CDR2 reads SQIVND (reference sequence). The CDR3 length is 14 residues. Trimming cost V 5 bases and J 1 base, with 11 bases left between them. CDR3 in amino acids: CASSATRVNYGYTF. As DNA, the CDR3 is TGTGCCAGTAGTGCCACGAGGGTTAACTATGGCTACACCTTC.

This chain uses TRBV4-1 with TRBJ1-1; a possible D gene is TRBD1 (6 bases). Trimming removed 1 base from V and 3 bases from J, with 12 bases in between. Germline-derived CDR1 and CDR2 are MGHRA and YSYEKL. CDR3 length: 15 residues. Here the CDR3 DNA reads TGCGCCAGCAGCCAAGTTCCAGGGGAGTACACTGAAGCTTTCTTT. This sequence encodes CASSQVPGEYTEAFF.

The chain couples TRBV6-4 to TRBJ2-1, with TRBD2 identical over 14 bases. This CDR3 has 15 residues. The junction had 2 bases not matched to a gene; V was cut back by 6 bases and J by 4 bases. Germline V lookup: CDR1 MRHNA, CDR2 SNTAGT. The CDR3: CASSRTSGGYNEQFF. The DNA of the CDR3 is TGTGCCAGCAGCCGGACTAGCGGGGGGTACAATGAGCAGTTCTTC.

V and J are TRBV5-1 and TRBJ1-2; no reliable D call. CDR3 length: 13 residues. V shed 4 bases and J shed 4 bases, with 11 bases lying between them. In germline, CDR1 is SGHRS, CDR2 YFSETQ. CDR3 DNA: TGCGCCAGCAGCGTGACAAGCTTCTATGGCTACACCTTC. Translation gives CASSVTSFYGYTF. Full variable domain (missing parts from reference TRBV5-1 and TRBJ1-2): KAGVTQTPRYLIKTRGQQVTLSCSPISGHRSVSWYQQTPGQGLQFLFEYFSETQRNKGNFPGRFSGRQFSNSRSEMNVSTLELGDSALYLCASSVTSFYGYTFGSGTRLTVV.

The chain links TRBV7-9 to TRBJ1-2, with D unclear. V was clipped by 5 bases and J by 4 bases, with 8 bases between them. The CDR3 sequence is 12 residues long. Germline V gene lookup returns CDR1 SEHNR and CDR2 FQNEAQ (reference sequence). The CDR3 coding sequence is TGTGCCAGCAGCCCCGAACCCTATGGCTACACCTTC. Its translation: CASSPEPYGYTF. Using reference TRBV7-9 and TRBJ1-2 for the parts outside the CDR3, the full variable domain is DTGVSQNPRHKITKRGQNVTFRCDPISEHNRLYWYRQTLGQGPEFLTYFQNEAQLEKSRLLSDRFSAERPKGSFSTLEIQRTEQGDSAMYLCASSPEPYGYTFGSGTRLTVV.

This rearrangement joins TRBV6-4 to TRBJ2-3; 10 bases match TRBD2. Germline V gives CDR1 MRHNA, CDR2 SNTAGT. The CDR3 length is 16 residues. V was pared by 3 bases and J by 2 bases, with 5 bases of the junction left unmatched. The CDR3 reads CASSETSGATTDTQYF. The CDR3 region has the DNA TGTGCCAGCAGTGAAACTAGCGGGGCAACCACAGATACGCAGTATTTT.

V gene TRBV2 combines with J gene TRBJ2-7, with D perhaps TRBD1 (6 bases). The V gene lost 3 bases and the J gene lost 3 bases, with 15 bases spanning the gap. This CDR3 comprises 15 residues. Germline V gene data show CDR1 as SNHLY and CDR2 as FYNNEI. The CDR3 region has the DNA TGTGCCAGCAGTGAGGACAGCAGCCCTTACTACGAGCAGTACTTC. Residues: CASSEDSSPYYEQYF.

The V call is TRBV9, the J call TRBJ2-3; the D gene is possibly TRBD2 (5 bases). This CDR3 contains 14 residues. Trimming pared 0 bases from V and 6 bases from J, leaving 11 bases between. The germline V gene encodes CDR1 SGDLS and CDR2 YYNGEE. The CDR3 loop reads CASSVVASWDTQYF. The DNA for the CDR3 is TGTGCCAGCAGCGTAGTCGCTAGCTGGGATACGCAGTATTTT.

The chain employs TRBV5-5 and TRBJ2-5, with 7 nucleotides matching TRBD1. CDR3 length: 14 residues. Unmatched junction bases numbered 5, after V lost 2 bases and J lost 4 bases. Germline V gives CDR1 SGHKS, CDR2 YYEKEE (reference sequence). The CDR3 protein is CASSFRGGLETQYF. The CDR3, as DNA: TGTGCCAGCAGCTTTAGAGGGGGCCTAGAGACCCAGTACTTC.

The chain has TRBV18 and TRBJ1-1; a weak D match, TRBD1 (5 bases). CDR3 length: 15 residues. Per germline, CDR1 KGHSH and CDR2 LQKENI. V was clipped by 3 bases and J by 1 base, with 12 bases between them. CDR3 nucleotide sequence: TGTGCCAGCTCACCTAGACCGGGACCGAACACTGAAGCTTTCTTT. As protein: CASSPRPGPNTEAFF.

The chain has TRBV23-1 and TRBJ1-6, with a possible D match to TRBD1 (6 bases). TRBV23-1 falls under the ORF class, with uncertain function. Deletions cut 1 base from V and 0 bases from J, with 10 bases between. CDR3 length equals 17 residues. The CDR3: CASSQFGQFSYNSPLHF. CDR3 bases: TGCGCCAGCAGTCAATTCGGACAGTTCTCCTATAATTCACCCCTCCACTTT.

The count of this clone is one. The CDR3 spells CSVSQGSNQPQHF. CDR3 DNA sequence: TGCAGCGTTTCGCAGGGTAGCAATCAGCCCCAGCATTTT. The V and J genes are TRBV29-1 and TRBJ1-5; D might be TRBD1 (5 bases). The germline V and J ends were trimmed by 5 bases and 0 bases, with 8 bases remaining between them. Germline V gene data show CDR1 as SQVTM and CDR2 as ANQGSEA. The CDR3 has 13 amino acids.

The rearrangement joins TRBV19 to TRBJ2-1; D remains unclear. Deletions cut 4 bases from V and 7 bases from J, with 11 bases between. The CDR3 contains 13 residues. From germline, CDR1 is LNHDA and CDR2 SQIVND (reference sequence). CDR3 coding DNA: TGTGCCAGTAGTAGCAATCTTATGAATGAGCAGTTCTTC. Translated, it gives CASSSNLMNEQFF.

The CDR3 here is CASSQAPRRGYTF. CDR3 coding DNA: TGTGCCAGCAGCCAAGCGCCCAGACGGGGCTACACCTTC. The chain recombines TRBV14 with TRBJ1-2; D is unclear. CDR1 is SGHDN, CDR2 FVKESK, per germline. V dropped 1 base and J dropped 8 bases, with 11 bases sitting between them. The CDR3 runs 13 residues.

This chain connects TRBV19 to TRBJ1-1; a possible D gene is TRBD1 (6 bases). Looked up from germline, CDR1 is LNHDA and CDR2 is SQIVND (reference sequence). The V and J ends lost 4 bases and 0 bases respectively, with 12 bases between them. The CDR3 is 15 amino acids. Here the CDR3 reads CASSKDRLMNTEAFF. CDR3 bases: TGTGCCAGTAGTAAAGACAGGCTCATGAACACTGAAGCTTTCTTT.

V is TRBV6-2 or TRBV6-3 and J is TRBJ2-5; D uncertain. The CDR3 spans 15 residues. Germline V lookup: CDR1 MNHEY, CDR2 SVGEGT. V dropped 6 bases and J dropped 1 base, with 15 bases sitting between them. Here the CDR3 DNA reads TGTGCCAGCAGCGGGCGGTCCCCTCCCCAAGAGACCCAGTACTTC. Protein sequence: CASSGRSPPQETQYF.

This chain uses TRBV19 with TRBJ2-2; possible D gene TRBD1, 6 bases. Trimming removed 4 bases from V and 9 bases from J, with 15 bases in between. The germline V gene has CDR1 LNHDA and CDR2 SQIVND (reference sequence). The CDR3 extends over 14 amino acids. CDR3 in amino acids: CASSSDRSGWELFF. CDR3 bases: TGTGCCAGTAGTAGCGACAGGTCAGGGTGGGAGCTGTTTTTT.

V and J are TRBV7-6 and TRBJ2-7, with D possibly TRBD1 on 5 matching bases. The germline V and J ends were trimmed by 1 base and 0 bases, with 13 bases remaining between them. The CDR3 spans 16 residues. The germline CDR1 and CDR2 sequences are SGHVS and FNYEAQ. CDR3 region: CASSLEAWGNSYEQYF. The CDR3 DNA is TGTGCCAGCAGCTTAGAGGCTTGGGGCAACTCCTACGAGCAGTACTTC.

The CDR3, as DNA: TGTGCCAGCAGCTTAGGCAGCCTCGGAAGAGGCTACACCTTC. Protein product: CASSLGSLGRGYTF. The rearrangement joins TRBV11-2 to TRBJ1-2, with D unresolved. CDR3 length: 14 amino acids. V was clipped by 1 base and J by 8 bases, with 14 bases between them. Looked up from germline, CDR1 is SGHAT and CDR2 is FQNNGV. The full variable domain, rest sourced from reference TRBV11-2 and TRBJ1-2, is EAGVAQSPRYKIIEKRQSVAFWCNPISGHATLYWYQQILGQGPKLLIQFQNNGVVDDSQLPKDRFSAERLKGVDSTLKIQPAKLEDSAVYLCASSLGSLGRGYTFGSGTRLTVV.

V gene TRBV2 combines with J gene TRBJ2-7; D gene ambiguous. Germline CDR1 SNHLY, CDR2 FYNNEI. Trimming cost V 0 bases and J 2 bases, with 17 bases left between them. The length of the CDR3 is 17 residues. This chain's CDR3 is CASSEALFRIRPYEQYF. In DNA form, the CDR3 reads TGTGCCAGCAGTGAAGCGCTTTTCAGGATACGACCCTACGAGCAGTACTTC.

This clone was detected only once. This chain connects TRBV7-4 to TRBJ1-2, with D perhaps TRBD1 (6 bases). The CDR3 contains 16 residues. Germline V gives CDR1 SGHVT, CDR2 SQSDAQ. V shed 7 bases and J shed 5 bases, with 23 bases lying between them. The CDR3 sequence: CASIPTRGISVYGYTF. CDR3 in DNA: TGTGCCAGCATCCCGACGAGGGGGATCTCTGTTTATGGCTACACCTTC.

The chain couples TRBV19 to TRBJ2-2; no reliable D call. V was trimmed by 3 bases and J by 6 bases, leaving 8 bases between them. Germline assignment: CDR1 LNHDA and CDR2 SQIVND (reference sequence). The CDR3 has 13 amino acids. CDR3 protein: CASSISGAGELFF. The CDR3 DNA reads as TGTGCCAGTAGTATTTCCGGCGCCGGGGAGCTGTTTTTT. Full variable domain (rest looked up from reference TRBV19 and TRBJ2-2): DGGITQSPKYLFRKEGQNVTLSCEQNLNHDAMYWYRQDPGQGLRLIYYSQIVNDFQKGDIAEGYSVSREKKESFPLTVTSAQKNPTAFYLCASSISGAGELFFGEGSRLTVL.

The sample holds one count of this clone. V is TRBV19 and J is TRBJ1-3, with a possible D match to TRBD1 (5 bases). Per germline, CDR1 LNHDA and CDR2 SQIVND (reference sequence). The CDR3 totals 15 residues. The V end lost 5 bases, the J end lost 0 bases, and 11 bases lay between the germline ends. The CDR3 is CASSLGTFSGNTIYF. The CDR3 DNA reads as TGTGCCAGTAGTCTTGGGACGTTCTCTGGAAACACCATATATTTT.

CDR3 loop: CATLDRVHADAFF. The CDR3 DNA reads as TGTGCCACCCTGGACAGGGTTCATGCGGACGCTTTCTTT. This chain uses TRBV28 with TRBJ1-1, with 8 nucleotides matching TRBD1. CDR3 length equals 13 residues. Trimming removed 10 bases from V and 11 bases from J; junction bases left unmatched: 15. The germline gives CDR1 MDHEN, CDR2 SYDVKM.